A single sample gave rise to the 13 T cell receptor beta chains below, sequenced in a study of T-cell reconstitution after alpha-beta-depleted transplantation in children. Construction of the TCRbeta library involved unique molecular identifiers. Each CDR3 protein is one row after TCRdb ran MiXCR on the PCR reads. Of about 510,000 distinct CDR3 sequences in the sample, about an eighth are singletons; the top ten hold 11% to 15%. Sample: PBMCs, mostly from graft donor cells, taken 180 days after TCRalphabeta/CD19-depleted stem cell transplant. All receptors derive from a female patient between 2 and 15 years old who had a stem cell transplant for aplastic anemia, so the T cells may come from the graft donor.

Only a few counts were recorded for this clonotype. The J gene is TRBJ2-7, the V gene TRBV29-1; D is ambiguous. Per the germline V gene, CDR1 is SQVTM and CDR2 is ANQGSEA. Deletions cut 5 bases from V and 0 bases from J, with 2 bases between. The CDR3 covers 10 residues. CDR3 in amino acids: CSVPSYEQYV. CDR3 nucleotide sequence: TGCAGCGTTCCCTCCTACGAGCAGTACGTC.

This clonotype was counted only a few times. This chain joins TRBV9 and TRBJ2-1, with 7 bases that match TRBD2. V lost 3 bases and J lost 0; bases outside the gene matches: 6. This CDR3 contains 16 residues. Germline V CDR1 and CDR2: SGDLS, YYNGEE. The chain's CDR3 is CASSARRDYSYNEQFF. The CDR3 nucleotides are TGTGCCAGCAGCGCTCGCAGGGACTACTCCTACAATGAGCAGTTCTTC.

This clonotype turned up a few times. V usage is TRBV6-5 and J usage is TRBJ2-3; D may match TRBD1 or TRBD2 (6 bases each). The germline V gene encodes CDR1 MNHEY and CDR2 SVGAGI. The CDR3 consists of 18 residues. V lost 3 bases and J 0 bases, leaving 19 bases between the germline ends. The CDR3, as DNA: TGTGCCAGCAGTTATTGGGCGGGACAAGTCAGTAGCACAGATACGCAGTATTTT. Its protein product is CASSYWAGQVSSTDTQYF.

There are a few counts of this clonotype. The chain employs TRBV12-3 or TRBV12-4 and TRBJ2-1; D gene unclear. The CDR3 length is 15 residues. Trimming stripped 3 bases from V and 9 bases from J, with 18 bases between. The CDR3 DNA follows: TGTGCCAGCAGTTTCGTCCCTCAGGTGGGAAGTGAGCAGTTCTTC. Translating it yields CASSFVPQVGSEQFF.

This chain uses TRBV27 with TRBJ2-1, with D tentatively TRBD1 (6 bases). CDR1 and CDR2 (germline): MNHEY, SMNVEV (reference sequence). V lost 7 bases and J 6 bases, leaving 16 bases between the germline ends. The CDR3 is 14 residues long. CDR3 region: CASTQAGAFNEQFF. CDR3 sequence (DNA): TGTGCCAGCACCCAAGCAGGGGCTTTCAATGAGCAGTTCTTC.

This chain uses TRBV10-2 with TRBJ2-3, with D tentatively TRBD2 (7 bases). Germline V gene data show CDR1 as WSHSY and CDR2 as SAAADI. V was pared by 3 bases and J by 2 bases, with 15 bases between. This CDR3 has 16 residues. CDR3 residues: CASSDGRGASTDTQYF. CDR3 nucleotides: TGCGCCAGCAGTGATGGCCGGGGGGCTTCCACAGATACGCAGTATTTT.

This clonotype occurred many times. The V gene is TRBV9, the J gene TRBJ2-1, with TRBD2 matching over 11 bases. CDR3 length: 15 residues. CDR1 is SGDLS, CDR2 YYNGEE, per germline. Unmatched junction bases numbered 4, after V lost 0 bases and J lost 8 bases. The CDR3 loop is CASSVVSGRADEQFF. The CDR3, as DNA: TGTGCCAGCAGCGTAGTTAGCGGGAGGGCGGATGAGCAGTTCTTC.

V is TRBV7-9 and J is TRBJ2-5; TRBD1 matches 7 bases. The germline CDR1 and CDR2 sequences are SEHNR and FQNEAQ (reference sequence). This CDR3 has 16 residues. V shed 4 bases, J shed 0 bases, and the junction held 8 bases outside the gene matches. The CDR3 coding sequence is TGTGCCAGCAGCTCCGGGACAGCGATGTACCAAGAGACCCAGTACTTC. Its protein product is CASSSGTAMYQETQYF.

The chain combines TRBV5-6 with TRBJ2-5; D perhaps matches TRBD1 (5 bases). The V gene's germline CDR1 is SGHDT and CDR2 YYEEEE. Trimming stripped 4 bases from V and 1 base from J, with 8 bases between. CDR3 length: 13 amino acids. The DNA of the CDR3 is TGTGCCAGCAGCGTGACAGTCCAAGAGACCCAGTACTTC. Translated, it gives CASSVTVQETQYF.

The count of this clonotype is one. This rearrangement joins TRBV7-8 to TRBJ1-5, with 11 bases matching TRBD1. The J segment lost 5 bases and the V segment lost 4 bases, leaving 10 bases of the junction unmatched. Per germline, CDR1 SGHVS and CDR2 FQNEAQ. This CDR3 has 17 amino acids. The CDR3 spells CASSSLWDRGEDQPQHF. The CDR3 DNA reads as TGTGCCAGCAGCTCCTTGTGGGACAGGGGGGAGGATCAGCCCCAGCATTTT.

V gene TRBV28 combines with J gene TRBJ2-3; TRBD1 agrees at 7 bases. The CDR3 loop spans 17 amino acids. The V gene end was trimmed by 4 bases and the J gene end by 0 bases; junction bases not matched to a gene: 10. Per germline, CDR1 MDHEN and CDR2 SYDVKM. The DNA of the CDR3 is TGTGCCAGCAGTTGCGCAGACAGGGCCTATAGCACAGATACGCAGTATTTT. As protein: CASSCADRAYSTDTQYF.

This clonotype was seen a handful of times. The chain employs TRBV7-6 and TRBJ2-3; D is undetermined. The ends were cut back, 5 bases at V and 10 bases at J, with 13 bases in the middle. Germline CDR1 SGHVS, CDR2 FNYEAQ. The CDR3 has 12 residues. This CDR3 is CASSRLFWSQYF. Written as DNA, the CDR3 is TGTGCCAGCAGCCGACTCTTTTGGTCGCAGTATTTT.

The CDR3 sequence: CACLSGDQPQHF. For the CDR3, the DNA is TGTGCCTGCCTGTCGGGAGATCAGCCCCAGCATTTT. V and J are TRBV30 and TRBJ1-5; D remains unclear. Germline-derived CDR1 and CDR2 are GTSNPN and SVGIG (reference sequence). CDR3 length: 12 amino acids. V lost 6 bases to trimming and J lost 5 bases, with 11 bases between them.